The clone carrying this T cell receptor beta chain was observed a few times. Its specificity is unknown. Researchers took RNA transcripts and amplified the TCR beta CDR3 regions from them. When the TCR CDR3 underwent first-round RT-PCR, the HTBI primer set was used. TCRdb re-called the multiplex PCR reads through MiXCR, storing one row per CDR3 protein. The data hold 300,000 to 450,000 distinct CDR3 sequences, with around 15% observed a single time. Ophthalmopathy patients showed a Clinical Activity Score of at least 3, NOSPECS grade of at least 4 and duration under 3 months. The data were obtained in a study of T cells in Graves' hyperthyroidism and ophthalmopathy. The wider study: Blood was drawn when the patient was first diagnosed and still untreated. Study findings and constraints: Most thyroid clonotypes that were expanded above 0.001 also turned up in blood.

The germline CDR1 and CDR2 sequences are DFQATT and SNEGSKA (reference sequence). This CDR3 has 16 amino acids. Germline trimming cut 2 bases from V and 5 bases from J; bases unmatched to any gene: 9. Sequencing was carried out using blood. The clonotype originates from a woman younger than 45 with Graves' ophthalmopathy. V usage is TRBV20-1 and J usage is TRBJ2-5; 12 positions agree with TRBD2. Here the CDR3 DNA reads TGCAGTGCTAGAAGAGGGGCTAGCGGGGGGGGGGAGACCCAGTACTTC. As protein: CSARRGASGGGETQYF.